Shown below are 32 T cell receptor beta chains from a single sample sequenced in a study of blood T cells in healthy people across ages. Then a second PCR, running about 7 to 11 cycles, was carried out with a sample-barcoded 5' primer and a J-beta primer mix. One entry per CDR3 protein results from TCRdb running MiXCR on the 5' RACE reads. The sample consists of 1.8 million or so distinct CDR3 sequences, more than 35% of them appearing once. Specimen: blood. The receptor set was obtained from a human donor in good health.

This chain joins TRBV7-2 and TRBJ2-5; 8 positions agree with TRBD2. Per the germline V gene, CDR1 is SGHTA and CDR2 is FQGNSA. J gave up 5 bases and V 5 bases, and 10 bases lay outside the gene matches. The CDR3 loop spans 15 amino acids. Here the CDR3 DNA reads TGTGCCAGCAGCGCGTGGAGCGGGGGCAGGGAGACCCAGTACTTC. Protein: CASSAWSGGRETQYF.

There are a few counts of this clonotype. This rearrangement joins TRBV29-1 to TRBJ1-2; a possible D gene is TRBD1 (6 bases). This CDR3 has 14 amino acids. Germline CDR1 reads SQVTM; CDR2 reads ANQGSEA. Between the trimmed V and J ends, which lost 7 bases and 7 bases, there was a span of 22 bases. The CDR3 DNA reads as TGCAGCGCTTCAGGGGTCTTCCTAATAGGTGGCTACACCTTC. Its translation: CSASGVFLIGGYTF. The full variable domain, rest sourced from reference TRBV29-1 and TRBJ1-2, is SAVISQKPSRDICQRGTSLTIQCQVDSQVTMMFWYRQQPGQSLTLIATANQGSEATYESGFVIDKFPISRPNLTFSTLTVSNMSPEDSSIYLCSASGVFLIGGYTFGSGTRLTVV.

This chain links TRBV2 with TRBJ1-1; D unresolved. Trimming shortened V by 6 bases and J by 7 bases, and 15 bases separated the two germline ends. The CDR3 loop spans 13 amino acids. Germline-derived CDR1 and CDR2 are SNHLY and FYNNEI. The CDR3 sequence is CASRMEATLEAFF. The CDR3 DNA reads TGTGCCAGCAGGATGGAAGCAACCCTTGAAGCTTTCTTT.

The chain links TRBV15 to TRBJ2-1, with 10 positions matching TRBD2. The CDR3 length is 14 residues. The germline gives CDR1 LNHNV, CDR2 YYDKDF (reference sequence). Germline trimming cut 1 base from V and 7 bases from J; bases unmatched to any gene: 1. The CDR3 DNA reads TGTGCCACCAGCAGAGCACTAGCGGGGAATGAGCAGTTCTTC. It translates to CATSRALAGNEQFF.

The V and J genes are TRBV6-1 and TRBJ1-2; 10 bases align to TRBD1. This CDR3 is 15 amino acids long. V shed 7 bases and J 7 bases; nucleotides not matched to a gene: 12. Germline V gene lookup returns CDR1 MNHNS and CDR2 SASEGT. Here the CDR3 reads CASTPGGTGAGGYTF. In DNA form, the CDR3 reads TGTGCCAGCACCCCGGGAGGGACAGGGGCTGGTGGCTACACCTTC.

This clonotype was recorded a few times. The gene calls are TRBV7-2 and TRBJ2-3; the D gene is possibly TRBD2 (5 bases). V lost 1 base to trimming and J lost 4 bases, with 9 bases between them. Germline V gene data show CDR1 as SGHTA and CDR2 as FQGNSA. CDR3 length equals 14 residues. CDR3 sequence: CASSLVPSPDTQYF. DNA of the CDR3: TGTGCCAGCAGCTTAGTACCTAGCCCAGATACGCAGTATTTT.

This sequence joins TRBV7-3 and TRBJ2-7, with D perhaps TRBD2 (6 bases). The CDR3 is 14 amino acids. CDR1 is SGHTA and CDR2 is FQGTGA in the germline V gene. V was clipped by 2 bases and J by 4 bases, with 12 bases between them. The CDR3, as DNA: TGTGCCAGCAGCTTACGGGGGATGGGGTACGAGCAGTACTTC. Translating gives CASSLRGMGYEQYF.

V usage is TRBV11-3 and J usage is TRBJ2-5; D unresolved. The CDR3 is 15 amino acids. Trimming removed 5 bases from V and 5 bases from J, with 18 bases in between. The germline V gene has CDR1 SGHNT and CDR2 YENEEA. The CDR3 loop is CASSDYSYSQETQYF. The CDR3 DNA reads TGTGCCAGCAGCGATTACTCGTACTCCCAGGAGACCCAGTACTTC.

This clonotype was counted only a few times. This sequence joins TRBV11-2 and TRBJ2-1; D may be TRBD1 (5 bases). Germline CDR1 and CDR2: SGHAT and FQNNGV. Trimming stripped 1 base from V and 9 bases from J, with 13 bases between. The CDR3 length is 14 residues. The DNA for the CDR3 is TGTGCCAGCAGCTTAGGGCGACAGATCGGTGAGCAGTTCTTC. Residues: CASSLGRQIGEQFF.

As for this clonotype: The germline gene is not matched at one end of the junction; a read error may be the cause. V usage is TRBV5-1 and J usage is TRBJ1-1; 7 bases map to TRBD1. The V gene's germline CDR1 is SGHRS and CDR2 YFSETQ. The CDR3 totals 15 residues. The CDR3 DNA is TGCGCCAGCAGCTGGGGGGACAGATTGAACACTGAGGCTTTCTTT. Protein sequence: CASSWGDRLNTEAFF.

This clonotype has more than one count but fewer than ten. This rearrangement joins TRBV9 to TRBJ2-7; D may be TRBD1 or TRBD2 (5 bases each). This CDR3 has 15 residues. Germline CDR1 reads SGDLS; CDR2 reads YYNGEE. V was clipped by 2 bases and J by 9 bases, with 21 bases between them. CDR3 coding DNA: TGTGCCAGCAGCGTTTCTCCGGGACGGGGCCTCGGGCAGTACTTC. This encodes CASSVSPGRGLGQYF.

The CDR3 loop reads CASSTGQGEPLREQYF. CDR3 bases: TGCGCCAGCAGCACCGGACAGGGGGAACCTCTCCGGGAGCAGTACTTC. The rearrangement uses TRBV5-1 and TRBJ2-7; 10 bases line up with TRBD1. V lost 4 bases to trimming and J lost 7 bases; unmatched junction nucleotides: 14. The CDR3 totals 16 residues. Germline CDR1 SGHRS, CDR2 YFSETQ.

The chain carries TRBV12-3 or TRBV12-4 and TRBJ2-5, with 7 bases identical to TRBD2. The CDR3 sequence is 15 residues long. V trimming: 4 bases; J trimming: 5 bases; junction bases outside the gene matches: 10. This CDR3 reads CASSSQRGKGETQYF. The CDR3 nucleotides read TGTGCCAGCAGTTCTCAGCGGGGTAAGGGGGAGACCCAGTACTTC.

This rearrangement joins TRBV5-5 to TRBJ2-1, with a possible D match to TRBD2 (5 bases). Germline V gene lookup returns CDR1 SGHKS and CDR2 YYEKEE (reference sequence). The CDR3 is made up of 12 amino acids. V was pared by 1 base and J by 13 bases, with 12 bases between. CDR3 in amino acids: CASSLPRAPQFF. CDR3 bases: TGTGCCAGCAGCTTGCCGAGGGCCCCCCAGTTCTTC.

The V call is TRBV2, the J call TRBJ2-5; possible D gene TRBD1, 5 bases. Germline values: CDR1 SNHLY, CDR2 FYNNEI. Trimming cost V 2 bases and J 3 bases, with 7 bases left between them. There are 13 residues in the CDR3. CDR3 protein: CASSELREETQYF. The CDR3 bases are TGTGCCAGCAGTGAACTCAGGGAAGAGACCCAGTACTTC.

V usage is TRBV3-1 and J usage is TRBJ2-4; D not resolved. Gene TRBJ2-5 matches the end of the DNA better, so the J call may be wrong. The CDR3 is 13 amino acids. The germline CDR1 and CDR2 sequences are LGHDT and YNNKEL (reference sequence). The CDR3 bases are TGTGCCAGCAGCCACTCCTTCGGGGAGACCCAGTACTTC. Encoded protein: CASSHSFGETQYF.

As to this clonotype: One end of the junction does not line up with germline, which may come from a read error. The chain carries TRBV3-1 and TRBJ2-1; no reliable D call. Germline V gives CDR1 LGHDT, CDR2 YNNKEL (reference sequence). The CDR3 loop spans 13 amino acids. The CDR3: CASGQVLYNEQFF. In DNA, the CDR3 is TGTGCCAGCGGCCAAGTACTATACAATGAGCAGTTCTTC.

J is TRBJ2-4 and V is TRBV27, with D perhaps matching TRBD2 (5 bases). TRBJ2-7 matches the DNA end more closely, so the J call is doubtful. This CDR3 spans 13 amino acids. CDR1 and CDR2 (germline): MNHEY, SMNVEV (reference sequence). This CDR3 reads CASSWRATYEQYF. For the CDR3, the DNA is TGTGCCAGCAGTTGGCGGGCTACCTACGAGCAGTACTTC.

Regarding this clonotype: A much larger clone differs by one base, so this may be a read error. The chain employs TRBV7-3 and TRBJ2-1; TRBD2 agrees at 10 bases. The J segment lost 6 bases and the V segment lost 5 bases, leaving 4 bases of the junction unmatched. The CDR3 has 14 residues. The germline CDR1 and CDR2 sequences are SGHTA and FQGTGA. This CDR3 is CASSSGGACNEQFF. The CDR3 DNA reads TGTGCCAGCAGCAGCGGGGGGGCGTGCAATGAGCAGTTCTTC.

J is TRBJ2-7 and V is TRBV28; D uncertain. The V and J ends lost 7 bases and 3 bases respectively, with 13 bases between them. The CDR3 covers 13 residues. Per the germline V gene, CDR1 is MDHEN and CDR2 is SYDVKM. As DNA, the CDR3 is TGTGCCAGCACTAGATCCCCCCGCTACGAGCAGTACTTC. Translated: CASTRSPRYEQYF.

In DNA, the CDR3 is TGTGCCAGCATTCCGGACTCCTCGGGCACAGATACGCAGTATTTT. This sequence encodes CASIPDSSGTDTQYF. The chain links TRBV6-2 or TRBV6-3 to TRBJ2-3; TRBD2 might be the D (5 bases). Trimming removed 7 bases from V and 1 base from J, with 15 bases in between. This CDR3 has 15 residues. Germline CDR1 and CDR2: MNHEY and SVGEGT.

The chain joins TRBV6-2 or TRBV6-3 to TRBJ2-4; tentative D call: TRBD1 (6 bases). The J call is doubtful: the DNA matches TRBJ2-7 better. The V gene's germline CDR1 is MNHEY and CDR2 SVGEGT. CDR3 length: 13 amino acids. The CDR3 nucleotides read TGTGCCAGCACCCATAGGACAGCCTACGAGCAGTACTTC. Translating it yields CASTHRTAYEQYF.

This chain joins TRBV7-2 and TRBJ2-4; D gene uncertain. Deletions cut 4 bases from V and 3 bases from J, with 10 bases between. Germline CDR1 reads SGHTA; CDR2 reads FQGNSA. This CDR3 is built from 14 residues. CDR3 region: CASSSRSHKNIQYF. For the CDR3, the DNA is TGTGCCAGCAGCTCCCGTTCTCACAAAAACATTCAGTACTTC.

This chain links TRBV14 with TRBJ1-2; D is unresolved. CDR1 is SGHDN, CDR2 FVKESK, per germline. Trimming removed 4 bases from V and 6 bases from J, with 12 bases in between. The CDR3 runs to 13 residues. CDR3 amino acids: CASSLILHHGYTF. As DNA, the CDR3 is TGTGCCAGCAGCCTGATCTTACACCATGGCTACACCTTC.

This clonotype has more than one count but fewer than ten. The CDR3 is CSARDLQVLKYF. CDR3 DNA sequence: TGCAGTGCTAGAGACTTACAGGTCCTGAAGTACTTC. The chain couples TRBV20-1 to TRBJ2-5; maybe TRBD1 (5 bases). V was shortened by 0 bases and J by 12 bases, with 14 bases between the two germline ends. The CDR3 is made up of 12 amino acids. Germline CDR1 is DFQATT and CDR2 is SNEGSKA (reference sequence).

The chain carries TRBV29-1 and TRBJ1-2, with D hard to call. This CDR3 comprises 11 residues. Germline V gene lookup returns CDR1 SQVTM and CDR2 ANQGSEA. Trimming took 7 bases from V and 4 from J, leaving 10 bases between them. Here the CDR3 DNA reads TGCAGCGGTGGCACATCCTATGGCTACACCTTC. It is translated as CSGGTSYGYTF.

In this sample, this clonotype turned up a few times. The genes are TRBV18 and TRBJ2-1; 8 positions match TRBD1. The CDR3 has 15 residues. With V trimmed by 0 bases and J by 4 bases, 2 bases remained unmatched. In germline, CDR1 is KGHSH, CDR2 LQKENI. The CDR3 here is CASSPPGQVYNEQFF. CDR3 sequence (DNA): TGTGCCAGCTCACCACCGGGACAGGTTTACAATGAGCAGTTCTTC. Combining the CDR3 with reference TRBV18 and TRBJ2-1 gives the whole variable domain NAGVMQNPRHLVRRRGQEARLRCSPMKGHSHVYWYRQLPEEGLKFMVYLQKENIIDESGMPKERFSAEFPKEGPSILRIQQVVRGDSAAYFCASSPPGQVYNEQFFGPGTRLTVL.

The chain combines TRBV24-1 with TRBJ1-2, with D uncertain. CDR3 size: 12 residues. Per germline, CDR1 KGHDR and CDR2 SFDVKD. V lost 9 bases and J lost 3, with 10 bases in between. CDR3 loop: CATGGNDYGYTF. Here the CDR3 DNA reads TGTGCCACCGGTGGGAATGACTATGGCTACACCTTC.

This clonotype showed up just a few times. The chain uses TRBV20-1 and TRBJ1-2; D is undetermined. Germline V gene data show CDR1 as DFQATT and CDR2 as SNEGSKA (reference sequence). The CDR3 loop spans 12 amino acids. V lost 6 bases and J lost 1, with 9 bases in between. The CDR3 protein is CSAIGNNYGYTF. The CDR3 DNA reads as TGCAGTGCGATTGGCAATAACTATGGCTACACCTTC.

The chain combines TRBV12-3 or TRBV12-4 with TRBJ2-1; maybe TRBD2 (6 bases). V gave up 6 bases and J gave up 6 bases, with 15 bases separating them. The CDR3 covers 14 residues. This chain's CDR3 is CASRSRDSSNEQFF. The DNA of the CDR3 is TGTGCCAGCAGATCCCGGGACTCCAGCAATGAGCAGTTCTTC.

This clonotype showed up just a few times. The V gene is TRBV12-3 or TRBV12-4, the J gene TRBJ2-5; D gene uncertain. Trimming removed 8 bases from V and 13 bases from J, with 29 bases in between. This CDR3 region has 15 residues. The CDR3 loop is CASGPFSLRPLYPYF. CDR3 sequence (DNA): TGTGCCAGCGGCCCATTTTCCTTAAGGCCCTTATACCCGTACTTC.

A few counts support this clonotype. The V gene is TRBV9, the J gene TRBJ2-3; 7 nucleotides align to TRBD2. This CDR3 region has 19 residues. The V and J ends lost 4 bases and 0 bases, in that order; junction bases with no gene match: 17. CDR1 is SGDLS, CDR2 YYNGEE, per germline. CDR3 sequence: CASSPSPGVRGFSTDTQYF. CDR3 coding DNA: TGTGCCAGCAGCCCCTCCCCGGGCGTGCGGGGGTTTAGCACAGATACGCAGTATTTT.